This TCR beta chain was sequenced for a study of OX40 agonist ivuxolimab in advanced cancers. Generated by immunoSEQ multiplex PCR, the TCRdb table keeps only in-frame clones and is missing some. The sample holds around 100,000 clones; around nine tenths are singletons and the top ten take 0.16%. In this sample, this clone turned up once. This CDR3 comprises 11 residues. The V end was cut by 7 bases, the J end by 2 bases, with 4 bases between. Germline lookup yields CDR1 WSHSY and CDR2 SAAADI. This specimen was CD4+ or CD8+ T cells sorted from blood, taken in a trial of the OX40 agonist ivuxolimab. The receptor comes from an adult with an advanced solid tumor such as melanoma, head and neck, liver or kidney cancer. J is TRBJ2-3 and V is TRBV10-2; the D is unclear. The CDR3 spells CASTTTDTQYF. The CDR3 DNA reads as TGCGCCAGCACCACCACAGATACGCAGTATTTT.